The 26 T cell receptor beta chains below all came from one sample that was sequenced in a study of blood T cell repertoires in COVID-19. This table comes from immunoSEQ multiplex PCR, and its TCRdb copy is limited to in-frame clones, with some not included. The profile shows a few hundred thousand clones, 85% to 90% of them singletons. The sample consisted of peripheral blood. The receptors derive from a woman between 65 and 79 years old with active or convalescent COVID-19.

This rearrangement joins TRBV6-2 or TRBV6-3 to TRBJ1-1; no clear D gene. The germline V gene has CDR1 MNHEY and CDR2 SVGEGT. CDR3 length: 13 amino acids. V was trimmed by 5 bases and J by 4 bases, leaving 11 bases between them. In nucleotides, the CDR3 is TGTGCCAGCAGTCCCCTAGGAGTCACTGAAGCTTTCTTT. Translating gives CASSPLGVTEAFF.

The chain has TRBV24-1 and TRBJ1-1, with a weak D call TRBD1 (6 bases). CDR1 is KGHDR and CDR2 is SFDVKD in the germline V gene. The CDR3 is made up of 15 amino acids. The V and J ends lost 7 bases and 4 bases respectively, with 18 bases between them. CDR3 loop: CATSKGDITGTEAFF. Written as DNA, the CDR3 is TGTGCCACCAGCAAAGGGGACATTACGGGCACTGAAGCTTTCTTT.

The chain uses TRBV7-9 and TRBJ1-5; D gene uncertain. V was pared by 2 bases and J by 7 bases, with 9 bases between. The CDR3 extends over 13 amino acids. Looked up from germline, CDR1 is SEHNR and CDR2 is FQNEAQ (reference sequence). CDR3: CASSLLTGQPQHF. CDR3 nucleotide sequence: TGTGCCAGCAGCTTACTAACGGGACAGCCCCAGCATTTT.

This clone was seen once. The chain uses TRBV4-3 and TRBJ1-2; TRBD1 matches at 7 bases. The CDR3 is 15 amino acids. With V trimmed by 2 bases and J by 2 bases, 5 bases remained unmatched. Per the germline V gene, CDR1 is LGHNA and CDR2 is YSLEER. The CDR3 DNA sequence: TGCGCCAGCAGCCAAACCTCAGGGGGAAACTATGGCTACACCTTC. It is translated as CASSQTSGGNYGYTF.

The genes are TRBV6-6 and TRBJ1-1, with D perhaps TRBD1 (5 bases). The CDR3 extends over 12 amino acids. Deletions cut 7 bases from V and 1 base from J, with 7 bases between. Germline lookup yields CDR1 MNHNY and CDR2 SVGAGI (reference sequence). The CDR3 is CASTGQNTEAFF. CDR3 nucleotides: TGTGCCAGCACTGGACAGAACACTGAAGCTTTCTTT.

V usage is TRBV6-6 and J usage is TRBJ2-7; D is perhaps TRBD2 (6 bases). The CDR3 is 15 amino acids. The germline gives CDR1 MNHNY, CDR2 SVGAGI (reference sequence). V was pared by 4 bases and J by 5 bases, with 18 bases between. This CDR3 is CASSLESGTSNEQYF. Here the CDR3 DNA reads TGTGCCAGCAGTTTGGAATCCGGGACTTCGAACGAGCAGTACTTC.

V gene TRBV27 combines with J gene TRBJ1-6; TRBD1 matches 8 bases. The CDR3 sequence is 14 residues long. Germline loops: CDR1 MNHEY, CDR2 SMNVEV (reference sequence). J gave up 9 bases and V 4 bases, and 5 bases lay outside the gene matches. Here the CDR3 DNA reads TGTGCCAGCAGTTACGGACAGGGAAGTTCACCCCTCCACTTT. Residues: CASSYGQGSSPLHF.

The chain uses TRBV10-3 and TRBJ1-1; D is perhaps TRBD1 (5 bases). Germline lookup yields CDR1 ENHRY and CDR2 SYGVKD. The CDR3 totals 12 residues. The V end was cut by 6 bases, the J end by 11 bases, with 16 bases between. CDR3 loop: CAIRGEDFRAFF. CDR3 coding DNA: TGTGCCATCAGGGGGGAGGATTTTCGGGCTTTCTTT.

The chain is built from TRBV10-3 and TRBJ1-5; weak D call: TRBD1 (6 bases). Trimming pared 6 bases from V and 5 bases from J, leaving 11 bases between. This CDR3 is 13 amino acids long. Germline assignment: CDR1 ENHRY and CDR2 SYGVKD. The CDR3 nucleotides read TGTGCCATCAGGGACAGTGGAGATCAGCCCCAGCATTTT. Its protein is CAIRDSGDQPQHF.

The CDR3 DNA follows: TGCGCCAGCAGCCAAGGGCCGGGGGGGTCCTACGAGCAGTACTTC. The encoded protein is CASSQGPGGSYEQYF. The chain employs TRBV4-3 and TRBJ2-7; 8 bases are a match to TRBD2. V lost 1 base and J lost 1; bases outside the gene matches: 3. Germline loops: CDR1 LGHNA, CDR2 YSLEER. There are 15 residues in the CDR3.

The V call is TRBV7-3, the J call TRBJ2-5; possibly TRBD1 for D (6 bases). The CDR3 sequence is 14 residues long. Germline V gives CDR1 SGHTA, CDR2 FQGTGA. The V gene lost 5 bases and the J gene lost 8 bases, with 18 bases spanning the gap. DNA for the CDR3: TGTGCCAGCAGCCCAGGGGCAGGGCTCGAAACCCAGTACTTC. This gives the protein CASSPGAGLETQYF. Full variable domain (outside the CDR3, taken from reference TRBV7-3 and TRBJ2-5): GAGVSQTPSNKVTEKGKYVELRCDPISGHTALYWYRQSLGQGPEFLIYFQGTGAADDSGLPNDRFFAVRPEGSVSTLKIQRTERGDSAVYLCASSPGAGLETQYFGPGTRLLVL.

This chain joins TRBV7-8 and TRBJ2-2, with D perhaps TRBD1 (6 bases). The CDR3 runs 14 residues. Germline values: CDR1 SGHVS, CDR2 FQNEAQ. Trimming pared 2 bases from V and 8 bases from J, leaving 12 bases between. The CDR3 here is CASSLRQGRGELFF. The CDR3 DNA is TGTGCCAGCAGCTTAAGGCAGGGGCGTGGGGAGCTGTTTTTT.

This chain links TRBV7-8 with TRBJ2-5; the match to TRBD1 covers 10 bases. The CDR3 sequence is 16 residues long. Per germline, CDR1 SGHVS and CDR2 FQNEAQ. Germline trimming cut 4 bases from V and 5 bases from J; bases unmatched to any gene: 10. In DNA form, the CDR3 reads TGTGCCAGCAGCTCAGCGGGACAGGGGTTTAGGGAGACCCAGTACTTC. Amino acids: CASSSAGQGFRETQYF.

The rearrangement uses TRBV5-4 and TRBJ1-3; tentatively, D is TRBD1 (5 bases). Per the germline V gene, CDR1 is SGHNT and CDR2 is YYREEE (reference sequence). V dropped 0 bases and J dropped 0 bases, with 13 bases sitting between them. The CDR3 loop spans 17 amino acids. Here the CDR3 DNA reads TGTGCCAGCAGCTTGGATTTGGGGGGGAGCTCTGGAAACACCATATATTTT. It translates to CASSLDLGGSSGNTIYF.

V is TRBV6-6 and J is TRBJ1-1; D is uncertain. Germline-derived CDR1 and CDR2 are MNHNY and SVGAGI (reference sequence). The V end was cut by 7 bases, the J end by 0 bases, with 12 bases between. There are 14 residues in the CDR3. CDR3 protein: CASTTQIMNTEAFF. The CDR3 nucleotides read TGTGCCAGCACCACACAGATCATGAACACTGAAGCTTTCTTT.

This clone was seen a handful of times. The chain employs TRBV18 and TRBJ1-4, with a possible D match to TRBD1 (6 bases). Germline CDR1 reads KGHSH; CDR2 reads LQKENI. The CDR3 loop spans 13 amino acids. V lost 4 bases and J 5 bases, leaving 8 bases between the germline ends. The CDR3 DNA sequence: TGTGCCAGCTCACGCCAGGGGAATGAAAAACTGTTTTTT. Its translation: CASSRQGNEKLFF.

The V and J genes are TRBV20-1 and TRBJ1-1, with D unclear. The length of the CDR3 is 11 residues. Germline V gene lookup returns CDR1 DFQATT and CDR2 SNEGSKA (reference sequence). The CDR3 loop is CRASGNTEAFF. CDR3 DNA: TGCAGGGCCTCAGGGAACACTGAAGCTTTCTTT.

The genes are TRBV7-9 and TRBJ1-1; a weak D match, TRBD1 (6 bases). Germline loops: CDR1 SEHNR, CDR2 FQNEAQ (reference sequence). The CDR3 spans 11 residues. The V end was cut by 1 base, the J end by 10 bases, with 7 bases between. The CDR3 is CASSLGGRAFF. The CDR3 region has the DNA TGTGCCAGCAGCTTAGGGGGGCGAGCTTTCTTT.

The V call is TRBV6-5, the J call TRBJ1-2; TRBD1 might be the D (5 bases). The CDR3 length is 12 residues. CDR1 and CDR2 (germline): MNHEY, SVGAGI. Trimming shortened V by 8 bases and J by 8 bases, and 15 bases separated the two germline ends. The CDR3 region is CASGRGLVGYTF. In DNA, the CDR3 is TGTGCCAGCGGCCGGGGGTTGGTCGGCTACACCTTC.

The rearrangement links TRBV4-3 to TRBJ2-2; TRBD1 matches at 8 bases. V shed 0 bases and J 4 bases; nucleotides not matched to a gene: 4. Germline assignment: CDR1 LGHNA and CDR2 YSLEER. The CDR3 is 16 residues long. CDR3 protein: CASSQELQGATGELFF. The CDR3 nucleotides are TGCGCCAGCAGCCAAGAGCTGCAGGGGGCCACCGGGGAGCTGTTTTTT.

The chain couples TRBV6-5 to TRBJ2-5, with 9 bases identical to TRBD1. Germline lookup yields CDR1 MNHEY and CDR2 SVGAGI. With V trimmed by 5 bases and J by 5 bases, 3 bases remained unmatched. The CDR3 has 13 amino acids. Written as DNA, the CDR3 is TGTGCCAGCAGTCGGGACAGGGATGAGACCCAGTACTTC. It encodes CASSRDRDETQYF.

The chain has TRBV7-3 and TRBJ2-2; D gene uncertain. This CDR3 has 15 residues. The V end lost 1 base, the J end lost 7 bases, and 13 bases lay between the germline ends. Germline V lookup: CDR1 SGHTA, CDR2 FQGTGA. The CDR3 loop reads CASSLKVQADGELFF. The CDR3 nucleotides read TGTGCCAGCAGCTTAAAGGTTCAGGCTGACGGGGAGCTGTTTTTT. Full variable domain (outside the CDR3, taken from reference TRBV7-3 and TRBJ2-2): GAGVSQTPSNKVTEKGKYVELRCDPISGHTALYWYRQSLGQGPEFLIYFQGTGAADDSGLPNDRFFAVRPEGSVSTLKIQRTERGDSAVYLCASSLKVQADGELFFGEGSRLTVL.

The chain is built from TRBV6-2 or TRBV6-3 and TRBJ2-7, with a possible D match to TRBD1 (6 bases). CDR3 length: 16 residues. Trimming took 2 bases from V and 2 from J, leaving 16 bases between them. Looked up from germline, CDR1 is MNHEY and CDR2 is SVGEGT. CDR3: CASSYSQQGFAYEQYF. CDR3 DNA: TGTGCCAGCAGTTACAGTCAACAGGGATTCGCCTACGAGCAGTACTTC.

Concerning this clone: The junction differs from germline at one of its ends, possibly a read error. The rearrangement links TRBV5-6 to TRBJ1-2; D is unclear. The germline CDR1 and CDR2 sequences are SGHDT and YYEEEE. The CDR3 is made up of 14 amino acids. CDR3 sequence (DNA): TGTGTCAGCAGCTTGGACCTTAACCTCGGGGGCTACACCTTC. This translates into CVSSLDLNLGGYTF. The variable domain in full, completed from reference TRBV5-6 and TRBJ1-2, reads DAGVTQSPTHLIKTRGQQVTLRCSPKSGHDTVSWYQQALGQGPQFIFQYYEEEERQRGNFPDRFSGHQFPNYSSELNVNALLLGDSALYLCVSSLDLNLGGYTFGSGTRLTVV.

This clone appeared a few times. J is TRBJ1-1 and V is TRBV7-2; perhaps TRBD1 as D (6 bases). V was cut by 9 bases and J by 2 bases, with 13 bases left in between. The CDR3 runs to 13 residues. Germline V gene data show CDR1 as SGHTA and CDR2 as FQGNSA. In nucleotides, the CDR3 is TGTGCCAGTAGACAGGCGATAAACACTGAAGCTTTCTTT. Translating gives CASRQAINTEAFF.

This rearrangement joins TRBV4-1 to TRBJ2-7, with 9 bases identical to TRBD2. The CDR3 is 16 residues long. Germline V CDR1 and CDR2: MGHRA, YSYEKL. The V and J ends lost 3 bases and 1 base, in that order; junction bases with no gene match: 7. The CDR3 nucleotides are TGCGCCAGCAGCCATCCTACTAGCGGGCGTTCCTACGAGCAGTACTTC. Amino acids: CASSHPTSGRSYEQYF.